This T cell receptor beta chain was identified in a study of human CD8 memory T cell subsets. Germline CDR1 and CDR2: GTSNPN and SVGIG (reference sequence). The CDR3 runs 14 residues. Libraries of TCR beta chains were produced by 5' RACE (UMI-labeled). TCRdb reworked the 5' RACE reads into one entry per CDR3 protein, no DNA. Seen in this sample are about 5,100 distinct CDR3 sequences; the ten most common clones hold about 38%. The specimen sequenced was CD8+ T cells from PBMCs. The TCR sequence derives from a human donor in good health. This chain joins TRBV30 and TRBJ1-5. The CDR3 loop is CAWSEGRDYQPQHF.